This entry features one T cell receptor (beta chain) sequence. These data come from a study of blood T cell repertoires in COVID-19. Study-level information: Samples of COVID-19 (acute and convalescent) were obtained from the United States, Italy and Spain.

Libraries were prepared by immunoSEQ multiplex PCR; TCRdb keeps only in-frame clonotypes and omits some of them. This repertoire shows 55,000 to 85,000 clones, 81% found once; its top ten account for around 0.91%. The trim removed 8 bases at V and 4 bases at J, leaving 4 bases unmatched. The CDR3 totals 13 residues. From germline, CDR1 is SNHLY and CDR2 FYNNEI. Sample: peripheral blood. The chain recombines TRBV2 with TRBJ1-3; 8 bases match TRBD1. The TCR was taken from a woman aged 70-85 years with acute or convalescent COVID-19. The CDR3 DNA follows: TGTGCCAGCGGACAGGGCTCCGGAAACACCATATATTTT. Translation gives CASGQGSGNTIYF. The entire variable domain, with the rest obtained from reference TRBV2 and TRBJ1-3, is as follows: EPEVTQTPSHQVTQMGQEVILRCVPISNHLYFYWYRQILGQKVEFLVSFYNNEISEKSEIFDDQFSVERPDGSNFTLKIRSTKLEDSAMYFCASGQGSGNTIYFGEGSWLTVV.